Below, one T cell receptor (beta chain) is given with its context. The antigen is not known. The data originate from a study of beta chain features in type 1 diabetes. Whole-study context: What patients shared with healthy donors was a similar profile of age, gender and cell yields.

The investigators reverse transcribed all of the isolated RNA, so they sequenced expressed TCRB transcripts. Roughly 3.6 million reads, on average, came from each naive, central memory and regulatory T cell sample. Here immunoSEQ multiplex PCR was the method, and the copy in TCRdb shows in-frame clones only, minus some. The data contain more than 350,000 clones, 10% to 12% of them singletons. V was shortened by 0 bases and J by 5 bases, with 6 bases between the two germline ends. The CDR3 is 13 amino acids. From germline, CDR1 is LGHNA and CDR2 YSLEER. General study findings and limits: Patients' naive, central memory and regulatory TCRB repertoires appeared more alike than those of healthy donors. Shortening that was moderate but significant affected the TCRB CDR3s of Type 1 diabetes patients in all four CD4+ subsets.

J is TRBJ2-3 and V is TRBV4-3; D ambiguous. Sequenced sample: naive CD4+ T cells from blood. The sequence came from a woman in her late teens or twenties in good health. This CDR3 is CASSQDWLDTQYF. The CDR3 DNA follows: TGCGCCAGCAGCCAAGATTGGCTAGATACGCAGTATTTT.